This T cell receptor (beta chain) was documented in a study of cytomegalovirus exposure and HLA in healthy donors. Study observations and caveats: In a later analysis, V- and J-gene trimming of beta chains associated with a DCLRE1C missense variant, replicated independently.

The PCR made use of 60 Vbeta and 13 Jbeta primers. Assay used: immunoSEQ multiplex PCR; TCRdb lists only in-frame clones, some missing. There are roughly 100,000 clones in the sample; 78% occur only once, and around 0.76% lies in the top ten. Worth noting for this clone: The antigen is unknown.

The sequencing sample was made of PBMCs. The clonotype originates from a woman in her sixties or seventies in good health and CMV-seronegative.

Here the CDR3 reads CASSPPASENTGELFF. The CDR3, as DNA: TGCGCCAGCAGCCCCCCAGCGAGCGAGAACACCGGGGAGCTGTTTTTT. The chain employs TRBV4-3 and TRBJ2-2; D unclear. Per germline, CDR1 LGHNA and CDR2 YSLEER. Trimming cost V 4 bases and J 1 base, with 13 bases left between them. The CDR3 is 16 residues long.